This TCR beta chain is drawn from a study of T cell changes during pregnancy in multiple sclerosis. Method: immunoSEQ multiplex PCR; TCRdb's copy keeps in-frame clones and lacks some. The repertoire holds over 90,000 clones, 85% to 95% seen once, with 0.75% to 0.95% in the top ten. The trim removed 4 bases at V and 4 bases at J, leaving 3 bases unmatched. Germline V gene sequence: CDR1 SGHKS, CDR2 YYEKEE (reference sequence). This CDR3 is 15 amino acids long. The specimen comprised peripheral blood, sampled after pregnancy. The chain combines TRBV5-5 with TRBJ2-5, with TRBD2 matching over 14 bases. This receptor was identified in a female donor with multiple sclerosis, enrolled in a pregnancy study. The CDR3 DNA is TGTGCCAGCAGCACTGGACTAGCGGGAGGAGAGACCCAGTACTTC. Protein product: CASSTGLAGGETQYF.